Below, one TCR beta chain is given with its context. Its antigen is as yet unknown. In making TCR cDNA, 5'RACE template switching added a universal primer site and UMIs to it. TCRdb processed the 5' RACE reads anew with MiXCR; each CDR3 protein has one entry. The sample lists around 200,000 distinct CDR3 sequences, approximately 11% occurring once. This sample is part of a study of T cells after yellow fever vaccination. Findings and limits, study-wide: The study re-detected most primary-vaccination clones after the booster (96% CD4, around 89% CD8).

V shed 6 bases and J 8 bases; nucleotides not matched to a gene: 12. The CDR3 covers 15 residues. Per germline, CDR1 MNHEY and CDR2 SVGEGT. V is TRBV6-2 or TRBV6-3 and J is TRBJ2-1, with TRBD2 matching over 8 bases. The clonotype originates from a man aged 18-30 years who received the YFV17D yellow fever vaccine. Sequences were derived from CD8+ T cells sorted from PBMCs, sampled 15 days after the yellow fever booster vaccination. The CDR3 here is CASSRFSGVGDEQFF. In nucleotides, the CDR3 is TGTGCCAGCAGCCGATTTAGCGGGGTGGGGGATGAGCAGTTCTTC.